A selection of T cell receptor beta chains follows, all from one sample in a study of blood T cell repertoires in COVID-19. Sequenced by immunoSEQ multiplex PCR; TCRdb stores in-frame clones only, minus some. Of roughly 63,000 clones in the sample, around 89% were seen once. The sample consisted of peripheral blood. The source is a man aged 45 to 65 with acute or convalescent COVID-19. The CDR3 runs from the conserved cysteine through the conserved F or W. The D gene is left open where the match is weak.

CDR3nt: TGTGCCAGCCGGACTAGCGGATCCAATGAGCAGTTCTTC; CDR3aa: CASRTSGSNEQFF; d_gene: TRBD2; v_gene: TRBV28; j_gene: TRBJ2-1
CDR3nt: TGTGCCAGCAGCAGTAACCGACAGGGAGTTTACACTGAAGCTTTCTTT; CDR3aa: CASSSNRQGVYTEAFF; d_gene: TRBD1; v_gene: TRBV6-2/TRBV6-3; j_gene: TRBJ1-1
CDR3nt: TGTGCCAGCAGTCGACAGTCCGATAATTCACCCCTCCACTTT; CDR3aa: CASSRQSDNSPLHF; d_gene: NA; v_gene: TRBV6-2/TRBV6-3; j_gene: TRBJ1-6
CDR3nt: TGTGCCAGCTCACCTATGGCTAGCTCCTACAATGAGCAGTTCTTC; CDR3aa: CASSPMASSYNEQFF; d_gene: NA; v_gene: TRBV18; j_gene: TRBJ2-1
CDR3nt: TGTGCCAGTAGTATGACAGGGGCTAACTATGGCTACACCTTC; CDR3aa: CASSMTGANYGYTF; d_gene: TRBD1; v_gene: TRBV19; j_gene: TRBJ1-2
CDR3nt: TGTGCCAGCAGTGTATTCGAGTACACTGAAGCTTTCTTT; CDR3aa: CASSVFEYTEAFF; d_gene: NA; v_gene: TRBV2; j_gene: TRBJ1-1
CDR3nt: TGCACCAGCAGCCTACAGGGAACGGACGGGGAGCTGTTTTTT; CDR3aa: CTSSLQGTDGELFF; d_gene: NA; v_gene: TRBV1; j_gene: TRBJ2-2
CDR3nt: TGCGCCAGCAGCAGAACCAGCTATAATTCACCCCTCCACTTT; CDR3aa: CASSRTSYNSPLHF; d_gene: NA; v_gene: TRBV5-1; j_gene: TRBJ1-6
CDR3nt: TGTGCCAGCTCACGAGGACTAGACAATTCACCCCTCCACTTT; CDR3aa: CASSRGLDNSPLHF; d_gene: NA; v_gene: TRBV18; j_gene: TRBJ1-6
CDR3nt: TGTGCCACCAGTGATACGAGACAGGGGGCTAGTCAGCCCCAGCATTTT; CDR3aa: CATSDTRQGASQPQHF; d_gene: TRBD1; v_gene: TRBV24-1; j_gene: TRBJ1-5
CDR3nt: TGTGCCAGTAGTGTGATAGGGGCCTTCAGCAATCAGCCCCAGCATTTT; CDR3aa: CASSVIGAFSNQPQHF; d_gene: NA; v_gene: TRBV19; j_gene: TRBJ1-5